This TCR beta chain is from a study of T cell repertoires in aging, cancer and after chemotherapy. Peripheral blood genomic DNA, not sorted cells or RNA, was the template. TRB rearrangements spanning V, D and J were amplified using mixed TRB-A/B primers. MiXCR, run by TCRdb on the multiplex PCR reads, gives a single entry per CDR3 protein. This table has over a thousand distinct CDR3 sequences, about 25% appearing once. This clonotype is large within its sample. The germline V and J ends were trimmed by 6 bases and 4 bases, with 6 bases remaining between them. Germline CDR1 LNHDA, CDR2 SQIVND (reference sequence). There are 11 residues in the CDR3.

This sequence originates from a human donor with a solid tumor. Specimen: blood. The chain employs TRBV19 and TRBJ1-1, with unresolved D. CDR3 bases: TGTGCCAGTAGCCTAGCCACTGAAGCTTTCTTT. Its protein product is CASSLATEAFF. The whole variable domain, remainder taken from reference TRBV19 and TRBJ1-1, is DGGITQSPKYLFRKEGQNVTLSCEQNLNHDAMYWYRQDPGQGLRLIYYSQIVNDFQKGDIAEGYSVSREKKESFPLTVTSAQKNPTAFYLCASSLATEAFFGQGTRLTVV.